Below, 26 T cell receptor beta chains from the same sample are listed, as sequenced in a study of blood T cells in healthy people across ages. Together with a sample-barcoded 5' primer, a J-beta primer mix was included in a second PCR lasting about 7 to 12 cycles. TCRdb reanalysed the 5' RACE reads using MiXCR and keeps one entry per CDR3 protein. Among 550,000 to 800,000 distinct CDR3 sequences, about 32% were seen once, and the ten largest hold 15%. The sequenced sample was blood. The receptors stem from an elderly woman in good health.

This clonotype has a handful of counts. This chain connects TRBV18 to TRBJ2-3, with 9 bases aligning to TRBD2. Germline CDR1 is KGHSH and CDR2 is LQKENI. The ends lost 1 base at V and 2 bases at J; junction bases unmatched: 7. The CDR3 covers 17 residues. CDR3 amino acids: CASSPRGAGGLTDTQYF. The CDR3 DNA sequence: TGTGCCAGCTCACCACGGGGAGCGGGGGGCCTCACAGATACGCAGTATTTT.

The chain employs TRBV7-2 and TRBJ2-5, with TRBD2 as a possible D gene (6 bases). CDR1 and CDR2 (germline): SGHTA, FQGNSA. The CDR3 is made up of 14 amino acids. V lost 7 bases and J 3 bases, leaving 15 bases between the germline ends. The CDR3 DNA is TGTGCCAGCACTGGGCGGGATGTTAAAGAGACCCAGTACTTC. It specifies CASTGRDVKETQYF.

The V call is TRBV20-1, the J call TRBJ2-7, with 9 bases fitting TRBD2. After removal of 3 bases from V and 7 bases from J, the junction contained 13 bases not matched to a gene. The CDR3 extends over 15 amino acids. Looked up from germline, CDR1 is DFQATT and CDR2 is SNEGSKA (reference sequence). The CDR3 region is CSARGLSGGHDEQYF. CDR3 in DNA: TGCAGTGCTAGGGGGCTTAGCGGGGGTCACGATGAGCAGTACTTC.

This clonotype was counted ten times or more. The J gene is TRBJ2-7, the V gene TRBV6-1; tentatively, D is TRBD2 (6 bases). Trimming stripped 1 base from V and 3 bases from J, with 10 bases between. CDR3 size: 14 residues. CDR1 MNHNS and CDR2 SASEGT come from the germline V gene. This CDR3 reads CASSEGWRDYEQYF. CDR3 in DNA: TGTGCCAGCAGTGAAGGTTGGCGGGACTACGAGCAGTACTTC.

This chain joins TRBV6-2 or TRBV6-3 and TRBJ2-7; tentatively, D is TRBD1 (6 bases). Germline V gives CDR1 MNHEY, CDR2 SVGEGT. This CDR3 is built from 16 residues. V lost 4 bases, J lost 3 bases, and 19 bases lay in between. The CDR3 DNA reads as TGTGCCAGCAGTTCGACAGGTGGATGGGCGAGCTACGAGCAGTACTTC. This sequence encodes CASSSTGGWASYEQYF.

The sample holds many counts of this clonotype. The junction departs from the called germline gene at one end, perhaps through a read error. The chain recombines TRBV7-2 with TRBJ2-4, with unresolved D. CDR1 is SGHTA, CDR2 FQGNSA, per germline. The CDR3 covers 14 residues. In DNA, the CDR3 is TGTGCCAGCAGCTTAGGTCACATTGAAAACACTCAGTACTTC. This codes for CASSLGHIENTQYF.

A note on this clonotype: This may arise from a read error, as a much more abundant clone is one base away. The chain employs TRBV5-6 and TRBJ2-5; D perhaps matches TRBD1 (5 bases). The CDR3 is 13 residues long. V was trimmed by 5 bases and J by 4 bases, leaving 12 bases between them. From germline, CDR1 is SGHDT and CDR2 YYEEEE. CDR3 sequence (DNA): TGTGCCAGCAGTTCGTGCAGGGTAGAGACCCAGTACTTC. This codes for CASSSCRVETQYF. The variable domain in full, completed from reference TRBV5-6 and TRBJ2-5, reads DAGVTQSPTHLIKTRGQQVTLRCSPKSGHDTVSWYQQALGQGPQFIFQYYEEEERQRGNFPDRFSGHQFPNYSSELNVNALLLGDSALYLCASSSCRVETQYFGPGTRLLVL.

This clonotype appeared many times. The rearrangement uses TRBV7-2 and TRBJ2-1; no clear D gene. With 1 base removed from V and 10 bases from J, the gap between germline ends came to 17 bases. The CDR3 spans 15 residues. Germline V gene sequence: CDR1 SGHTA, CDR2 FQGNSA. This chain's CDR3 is CASSLDASRFGEQFF. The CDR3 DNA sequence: TGTGCCAGCAGCTTAGACGCCTCCCGCTTCGGGGAGCAGTTCTTC.

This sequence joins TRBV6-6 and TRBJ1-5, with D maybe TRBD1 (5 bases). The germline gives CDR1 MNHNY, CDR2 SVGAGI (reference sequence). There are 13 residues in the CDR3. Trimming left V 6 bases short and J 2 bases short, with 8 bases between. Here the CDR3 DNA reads TGTGCCAGCAGGTCCAGGGGCAATCAGCCCCAGCATTTT. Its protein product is CASRSRGNQPQHF.

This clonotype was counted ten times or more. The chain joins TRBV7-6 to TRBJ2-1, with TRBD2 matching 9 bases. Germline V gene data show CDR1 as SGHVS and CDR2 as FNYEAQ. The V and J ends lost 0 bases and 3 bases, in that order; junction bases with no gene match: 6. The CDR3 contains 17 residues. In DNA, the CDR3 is TGTGCCAGCAGCTTAGCGCGGGGCGGGGGGGACTACAATGAGCAGTTCTTC. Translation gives CASSLARGGGDYNEQFF.

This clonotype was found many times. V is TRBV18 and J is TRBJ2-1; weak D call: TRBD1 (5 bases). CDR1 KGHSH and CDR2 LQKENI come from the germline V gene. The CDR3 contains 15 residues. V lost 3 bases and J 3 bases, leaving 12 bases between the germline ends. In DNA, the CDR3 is TGTGCCAGCTCACCTCTACAGGCAGACTACAATGAGCAGTTCTTC. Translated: CASSPLQADYNEQFF.

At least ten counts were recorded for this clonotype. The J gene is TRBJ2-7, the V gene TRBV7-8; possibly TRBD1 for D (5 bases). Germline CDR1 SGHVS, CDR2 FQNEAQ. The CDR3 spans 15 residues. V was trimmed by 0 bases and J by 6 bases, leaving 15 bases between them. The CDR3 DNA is TGTGCCAGCAGCTTAGCGACGGCAGGGCTCTCCGAGCAGTACTTC. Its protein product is CASSLATAGLSEQYF. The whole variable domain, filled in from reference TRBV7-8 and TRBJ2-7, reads GAGVSQSPRYKVAKRGQDVALRCDPISGHVSLFWYQQALGQGPEFLTYFQNEAQLDKSGLPSDRFFAERPEGSVSTLKIQRTQQEDSAVYLCASSLATAGLSEQYFGPGTRLTVT.

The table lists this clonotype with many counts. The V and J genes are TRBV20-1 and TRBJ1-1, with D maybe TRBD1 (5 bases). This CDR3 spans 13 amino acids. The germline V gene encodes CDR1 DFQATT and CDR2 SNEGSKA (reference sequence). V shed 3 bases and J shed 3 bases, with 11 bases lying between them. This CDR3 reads CSASRRADTEAFF. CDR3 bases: TGCAGTGCTAGTCGCAGGGCGGACACTGAAGCTTTCTTT.

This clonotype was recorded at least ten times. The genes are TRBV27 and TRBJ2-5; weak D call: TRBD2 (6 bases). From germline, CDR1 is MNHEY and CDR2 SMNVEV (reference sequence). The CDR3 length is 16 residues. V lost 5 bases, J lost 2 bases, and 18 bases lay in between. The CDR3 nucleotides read TGTGCCAGCAGTCAAACGGTCCGGGAGAAACAAGAGACCCAGTACTTC. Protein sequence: CASSQTVREKQETQYF.

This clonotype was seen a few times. CDR3 DNA sequence: TGTGCCTGGAGTGTACGCCTAGCGGGGACTAGGGATGAGCAGTTCTTC. Amino acid sequence: CAWSVRLAGTRDEQFF. The chain carries TRBV30 and TRBJ2-1; 9 nucleotides align to TRBD2. Trimming at V came to 0 bases and at J to 8 bases, leaving 11 bases not matched to a gene. The germline CDR1 and CDR2 sequences are GTSNPN and SVGIG (reference sequence). The CDR3 extends over 16 amino acids.

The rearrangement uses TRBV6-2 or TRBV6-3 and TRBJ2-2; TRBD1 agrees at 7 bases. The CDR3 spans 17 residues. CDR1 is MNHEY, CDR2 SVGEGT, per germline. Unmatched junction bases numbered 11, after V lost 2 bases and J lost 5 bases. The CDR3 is CASSYVKGGEGTGELFF. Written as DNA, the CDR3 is TGTGCCAGCAGTTACGTCAAAGGGGGCGAGGGGACCGGGGAGCTGTTTTTT.

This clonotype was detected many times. This CDR3 reads CASSYYGGGSGANVLTF. The DNA of the CDR3 is TGTGCCAGCAGTTACTATGGGGGAGGCTCTGGGGCCAACGTCCTGACTTTC. J is TRBJ2-6 and V is TRBV6-2 or TRBV6-3; D perhaps matches TRBD2 (6 bases). The CDR3 loop spans 17 amino acids. CDR1 and CDR2 from the germline V gene are MNHEY and SVGEGT. V shed 1 base and J shed 0 bases, with 10 bases lying between them.

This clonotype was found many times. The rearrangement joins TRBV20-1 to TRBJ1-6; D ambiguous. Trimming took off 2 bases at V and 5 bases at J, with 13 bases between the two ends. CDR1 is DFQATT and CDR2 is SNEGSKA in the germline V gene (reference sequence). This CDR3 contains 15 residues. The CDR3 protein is CSARWKTVNNSPLHF. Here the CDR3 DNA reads TGCAGTGCTAGATGGAAGACGGTGAATAATTCACCCCTCCACTTT.

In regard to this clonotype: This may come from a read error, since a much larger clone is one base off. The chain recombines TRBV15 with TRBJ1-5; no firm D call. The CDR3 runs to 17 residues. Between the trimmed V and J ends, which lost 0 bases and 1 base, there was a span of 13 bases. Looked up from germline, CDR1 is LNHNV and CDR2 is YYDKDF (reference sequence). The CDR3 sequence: CATSRDRRALSNQPQHF. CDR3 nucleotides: TGTGCCACCAGCAGAGACAGGAGGGCCCTAAGCAATCAGCCCCAGCATTTT.

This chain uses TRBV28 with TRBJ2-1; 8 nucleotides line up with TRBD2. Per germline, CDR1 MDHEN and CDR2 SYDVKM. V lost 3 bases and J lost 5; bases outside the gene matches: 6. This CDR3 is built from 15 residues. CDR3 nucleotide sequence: TGTGCCAGCAGTTTCCTCAGCGGGGGAAACAATGAGCAGTTCTTC. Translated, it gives CASSFLSGGNNEQFF.

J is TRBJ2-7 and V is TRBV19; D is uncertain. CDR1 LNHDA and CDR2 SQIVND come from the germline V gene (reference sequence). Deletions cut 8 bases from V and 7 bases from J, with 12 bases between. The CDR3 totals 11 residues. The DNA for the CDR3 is TGTGCCAGTGCCCGGTCCAATGAGCAGTACTTC. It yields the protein CASARSNEQYF. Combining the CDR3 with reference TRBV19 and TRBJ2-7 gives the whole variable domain DGGITQSPKYLFRKEGQNVTLSCEQNLNHDAMYWYRQDPGQGLRLIYYSQIVNDFQKGDIAEGYSVSREKKESFPLTVTSAQKNPTAFYLCASARSNEQYFGPGTRLTVT.

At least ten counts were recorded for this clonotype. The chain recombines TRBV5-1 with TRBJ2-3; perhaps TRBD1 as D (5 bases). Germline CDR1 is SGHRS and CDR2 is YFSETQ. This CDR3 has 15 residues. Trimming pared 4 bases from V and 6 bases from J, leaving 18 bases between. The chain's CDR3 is CASSPLLGDSDTQYF. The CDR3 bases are TGCGCCAGCAGCCCCCTTTTAGGGGATAGCGATACGCAGTATTTT.

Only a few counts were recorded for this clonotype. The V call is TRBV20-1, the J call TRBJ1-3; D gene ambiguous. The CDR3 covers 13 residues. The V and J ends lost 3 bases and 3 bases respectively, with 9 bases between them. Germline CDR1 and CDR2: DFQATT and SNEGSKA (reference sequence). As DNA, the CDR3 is TGCAGTGCTAGCCCTCCTTATGGAAACACCATATATTTT. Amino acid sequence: CSASPPYGNTIYF.

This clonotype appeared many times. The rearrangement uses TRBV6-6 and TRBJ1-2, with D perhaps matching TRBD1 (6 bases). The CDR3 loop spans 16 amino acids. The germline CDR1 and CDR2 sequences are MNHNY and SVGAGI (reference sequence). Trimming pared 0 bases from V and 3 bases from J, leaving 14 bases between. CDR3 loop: CASSYSKTTGDYGYTF. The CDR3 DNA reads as TGTGCCAGCAGTTACTCGAAAACGACAGGAGACTATGGCTACACCTTC.

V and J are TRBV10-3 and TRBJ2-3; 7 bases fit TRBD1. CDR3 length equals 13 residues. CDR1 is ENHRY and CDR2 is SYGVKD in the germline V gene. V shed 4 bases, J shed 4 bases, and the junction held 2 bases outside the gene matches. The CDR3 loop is CAISATGSDTQYF. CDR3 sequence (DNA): TGTGCCATCAGTGCGACAGGGTCAGATACGCAGTATTTT.

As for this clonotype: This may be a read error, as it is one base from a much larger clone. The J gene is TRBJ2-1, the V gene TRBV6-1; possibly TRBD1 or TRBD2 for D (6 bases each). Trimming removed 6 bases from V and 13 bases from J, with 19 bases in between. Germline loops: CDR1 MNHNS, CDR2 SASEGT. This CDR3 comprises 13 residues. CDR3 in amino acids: CASRGAGEETQFF. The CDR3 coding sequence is TGTGCCAGCAGGGGGGCTGGGGAGGAGACCCAGTTCTTC.